This T cell receptor beta chain comes out of a study of T cell responses to AZD1222 COVID-19 vaccine. Assay used: immunoSEQ multiplex PCR; TCRdb lists only in-frame clones, some missing. This sample has about 170,000 clones, with approximately 88% found just once. The length of the CDR3 is 15 residues. Germline values: CDR1 LGHDT, CDR2 YNNKEL (reference sequence). The ends lost 3 bases at V and 6 bases at J; junction bases unmatched: 6. The sequence came from an adult who received the AZD1222 COVID-19 vaccine. This chain links TRBV3-1 (or the pseudogene TRBV3-2) with TRBJ1-4; 8 bases are shared with TRBD1. The source was peripheral blood, collected 28 days after the second AZD1222 dose. In DNA, the CDR3 is TGTGCCAGCAGCCATTCCGGGACAGGATATGAAAAACTGTTTTTT. Residues: CASSHSGTGYEKLFF.